This is a list of T cell receptor beta chains from one sample in a study of graft-versus-host responses after intestinal transplantation. Profiled with immunoSEQ multiplex PCR; TCRdb holds only in-frame clones, not every one. The table shows around 16,000 clones, with 65% to 90% occurring only once. The sample in question was ileum tissue, obtained less than 600 days after intestinal transplantation. These receptors originate from a human patient who received an intestinal transplant, so some T cells may come from the graft donor. The CDR3 runs from the conserved cysteine through the conserved F or W. Each record gives: J gene, CDR3 length, clone size, D gene, V gene, CDR3 DNA, CDR3 protein. D genes are given only for firm matches. Expanded clones are given a class, and other clones once, few, many or no size at all.

j_gene: TRBJ2-7; len: 13; abundance: NA; d_gene: TRBD1; v_gene: TRBV5-1; CDR3nt: TGCGCCAGCAGCGGGGACAGCTCCTACGAGCAGTACTTC; CDR3aa: CASSGDSSYEQYF
j_gene: TRBJ1-1; len: 16; abundance: NA; d_gene: TRBD1; v_gene: TRBV18; CDR3nt: TGTGCCAGCTCACCAGGAGGGGACAGGGTACACACTGAAGCTTTCTTT; CDR3aa: CASSPGGDRVHTEAFF
j_gene: TRBJ1-5; len: 14; abundance: NA; d_gene: NA; v_gene: TRBV19; CDR3nt: TGTGCCAGTATTGCACGGGGGTGGGGGACGCCCCAGCATTTT; CDR3aa: CASIARGWGTPQHF
j_gene: TRBJ1-5; len: 14; abundance: NA; d_gene: TRBD1; v_gene: TRBV19; CDR3nt: TGTGCCAGTACTCCTACAGGGGCGGGTCAGCCCCAGCATTTT; CDR3aa: CASTPTGAGQPQHF
j_gene: TRBJ1-2; len: 13; abundance: NA; d_gene: TRBD1; v_gene: TRBV19; CDR3nt: TGTGCCAGTACCCCGGGACAGGTCTATGGCTACACCTTC; CDR3aa: CASTPGQVYGYTF
j_gene: TRBJ1-1; len: 14; abundance: NA; d_gene: NA; v_gene: TRBV11-2; CDR3nt: TGTGCCAGCAGCTTAGGGTGGGGGGGCACTGAAGCTTTCTTT; CDR3aa: CASSLGWGGTEAFF
j_gene: TRBJ1-1; len: 16; abundance: NA; d_gene: NA; v_gene: TRBV6-1; CDR3nt: TGTGCCAGCAGTGAAGGGGGTAACAGGATAAACACTGAAGCTTTCTTT; CDR3aa: CASSEGGNRINTEAFF
j_gene: TRBJ1-2; len: 13; abundance: NA; d_gene: NA; v_gene: TRBV25-1; CDR3nt: TGTGCCAGCAGTGAAGTTGAGGGTAATGGCTACACCTTC; CDR3aa: CASSEVEGNGYTF
j_gene: TRBJ1-4; len: 13; abundance: NA; d_gene: NA; v_gene: TRBV11-2; CDR3nt: TGTGCCAGCAGCGAAGGGCTTAATGAAAAACTGTTTTTT; CDR3aa: CASSEGLNEKLFF
j_gene: TRBJ1-3; len: 14; abundance: NA; d_gene: NA; v_gene: TRBV4-1; CDR3nt: TGCGCCAGCAGCCAAGAAGGGACAACCAACACCATATATTTT; CDR3aa: CASSQEGTTNTIYF
j_gene: TRBJ1-6; len: 15; abundance: NA; d_gene: NA; v_gene: TRBV30; CDR3nt: TGTGCCTGGGGGTTCGGAAGCGCCTATAATTCACCCCTCCACTTT; CDR3aa: CAWGFGSAYNSPLHF
j_gene: TRBJ1-2; len: 14; abundance: NA; d_gene: NA; v_gene: TRBV5-6; CDR3nt: TGTGCCAGCCGAACAGGGCTATCAAACTATGGCTACACCTTC; CDR3aa: CASRTGLSNYGYTF
j_gene: TRBJ1-4; len: 13; abundance: NA; d_gene: NA; v_gene: TRBV30; CDR3nt: TGTGCCTGGAGTGAGGGGTTGGTGGAAAAACTGTTTTTT; CDR3aa: CAWSEGLVEKLFF
j_gene: TRBJ2-1; len: 17; abundance: NA; d_gene: NA; v_gene: TRBV9; CDR3nt: TGTGCCAGCAGCGCACACCTCAGTTACAGCTCCTACAATGAGCAGTTCTTC; CDR3aa: CASSAHLSYSSYNEQFF
j_gene: TRBJ2-7; len: 13; abundance: NA; d_gene: NA; v_gene: TRBV10-3; CDR3nt: TGTGCCATCAATGACGCGACTGACTACGAGCAGTACTTC; CDR3aa: CAINDATDYEQYF
j_gene: TRBJ2-7; len: 13; abundance: NA; d_gene: NA; v_gene: TRBV18; CDR3nt: TGTGCCAGCTCACCCCCTAGTGTCGACGAGCAGTACTTC; CDR3aa: CASSPPSVDEQYF
j_gene: TRBJ1-6; len: 16; abundance: NA; d_gene: TRBD1; v_gene: TRBV30; CDR3nt: TGTGCCTGGAGGGGGACAGGGGGTCCCTATAATTCACCCCTCCACTTT; CDR3aa: CAWRGTGGPYNSPLHF
j_gene: TRBJ2-6; len: 15; abundance: NA; d_gene: NA; v_gene: TRBV5-6; CDR3nt: TGTGCCAGCAGCTTGCCGGAGTCTGGGGCCAACGTCCTGACTTTC; CDR3aa: CASSLPESGANVLTF
j_gene: TRBJ1-1; len: 13; abundance: NA; d_gene: NA; v_gene: TRBV7-9; CDR3nt: TGTGCCAGCAGCCAGACTGTGAACACTGAAGCTTTCTTT; CDR3aa: CASSQTVNTEAFF
j_gene: TRBJ1-2; len: 14; abundance: NA; d_gene: TRBD1; v_gene: TRBV5-4; CDR3nt: TGTGCCAGCACCGTGGACAGGCTAGACTATGGCTACACCTTC; CDR3aa: CASTVDRLDYGYTF
j_gene: TRBJ2-3; len: 15; abundance: NA; d_gene: TRBD2; v_gene: TRBV7-7; CDR3nt: TGTGCCAGCAGCCCCGGGACTACTAGCACAGATACGCAGTATTTT; CDR3aa: CASSPGTTSTDTQYF
j_gene: TRBJ1-6; len: 15; abundance: NA; d_gene: NA; v_gene: TRBV6-5; CDR3nt: TGTGCCAGCAGTTACAAAGGACACGGTGGAGAATCCCTCCACTTT; CDR3aa: CASSYKGHGGESLHF
j_gene: TRBJ2-3; len: 14; abundance: once; d_gene: NA; v_gene: TRBV9; CDR3nt: TGTGCCAGCAGCGCCGTGGGGAATGCAGATACGCAGTATTTT; CDR3aa: CASSAVGNADTQYF
j_gene: TRBJ2-3; len: 13; abundance: NA; d_gene: NA; v_gene: TRBV4-1; CDR3nt: TGCGCCAGCAGCCTTGTATCGGAAGATACGCAGTATTTT; CDR3aa: CASSLVSEDTQYF
j_gene: TRBJ1-4; len: 14; abundance: NA; d_gene: TRBD1; v_gene: TRBV5-1; CDR3nt: TGCGCCAGCAGCTACGACGGGACAGGGTCATTTTTGTTTTTT; CDR3aa: CASSYDGTGSFLFF
j_gene: TRBJ1-5; len: 12; abundance: NA; d_gene: NA; v_gene: TRBV5-4; CDR3nt: TGTGCCAGCAGCTTGGATACACAGCCCCAGCATTTT; CDR3aa: CASSLDTQPQHF
j_gene: TRBJ1-6; len: 15; abundance: NA; d_gene: TRBD1; v_gene: TRBV2; CDR3nt: TGTGCCAGCAGGGTTCCGGGACAGGGGAGTTCACCCCTCCACTTT; CDR3aa: CASRVPGQGSSPLHF
j_gene: TRBJ1-5; len: 13; abundance: NA; d_gene: NA; v_gene: TRBV5-1; CDR3nt: TGCGCCAGCAGCTCCGGAGATAATCAGCCCCAGCATTTT; CDR3aa: CASSSGDNQPQHF
j_gene: TRBJ2-5; len: 12; abundance: NA; d_gene: NA; v_gene: TRBV18; CDR3nt: TGTGCCAGCTCACCGGGGTCGGAGACCCAGTACTTC; CDR3aa: CASSPGSETQYF
j_gene: TRBJ2-3; len: 17; abundance: NA; d_gene: TRBD2; v_gene: TRBV4-2; CDR3nt: TGTGCCAGCAGCCAAACGACTAGCGGGGGGATTACAGATACGCAGTATTTT; CDR3aa: CASSQTTSGGITDTQYF
j_gene: TRBJ2-2; len: 15; abundance: NA; d_gene: TRBD2; v_gene: TRBV9; CDR3nt: TGTGCCAGCAGCGTAGGCGGGGGGGTCACCGGGGAGCTGTTTTTT; CDR3aa: CASSVGGGVTGELFF
j_gene: TRBJ1-4; len: 15; abundance: few; d_gene: NA; v_gene: TRBV19; CDR3nt: TGTGCCAGTAGTCTCCGTGGAATGACTAATGAAAAACTGTTTTTT; CDR3aa: CASSLRGMTNEKLFF
j_gene: TRBJ1-1; len: 15; abundance: NA; d_gene: NA; v_gene: TRBV4-1; CDR3nt: TGCGCCAGCAGCCAAGTGGTGGCCGGGGGAGATGAAGCTTTCTTT; CDR3aa: CASSQVVAGGDEAFF
j_gene: TRBJ2-7; len: 11; abundance: NA; d_gene: NA; v_gene: TRBV29-1; CDR3nt: TGCAGCGTTACTGGCTCCTACGAGCAGTACTTC; CDR3aa: CSVTGSYEQYF
j_gene: TRBJ1-5; len: 15; abundance: NA; d_gene: TRBD1; v_gene: TRBV5-5; CDR3nt: TGTGCCAGCAGCTATGGACAGGGGAGTCATCAGCCCCAGCATTTT; CDR3aa: CASSYGQGSHQPQHF
j_gene: TRBJ1-2; len: 12; abundance: NA; d_gene: NA; v_gene: TRBV7-9; CDR3nt: TGTGCCAGCAGCCGAGAAAACTATGGCTACACCTTC; CDR3aa: CASSRENYGYTF
j_gene: TRBJ1-2; len: 15; abundance: NA; d_gene: NA; v_gene: TRBV19; CDR3nt: TGTGCCAGTAGTCCCTGGCGCGGCAGGGCCTATGGCTACACCTTC; CDR3aa: CASSPWRGRAYGYTF
j_gene: TRBJ1-1; len: 15; abundance: NA; d_gene: NA; v_gene: TRBV5-6; CDR3nt: TGTGCCAGCAGCTTGGATCCTACGGGCTGGGCTGAAGCTTTCTTT; CDR3aa: CASSLDPTGWAEAFF
j_gene: TRBJ1-2; len: 15; abundance: NA; d_gene: TRBD1; v_gene: TRBV28; CDR3nt: TGTGCCAGCAGTTCGGGACAGGGGTTGATTGATGGCTACACCTTC; CDR3aa: CASSSGQGLIDGYTF
j_gene: TRBJ2-1; len: 14; abundance: NA; d_gene: NA; v_gene: TRBV6-5; CDR3nt: TGTGCCAGCAGTTACTCAGGGGCCCCGAATGAGCAGTTCTTC; CDR3aa: CASSYSGAPNEQFF
j_gene: TRBJ1-3; len: 17; abundance: few; d_gene: NA; v_gene: TRBV9; CDR3nt: TGTGCCAGCAGCGTAGATCCGGGCCCCGGGGCTGGAAACACCATATATTTT; CDR3aa: CASSVDPGPGAGNTIYF
j_gene: TRBJ1-2; len: 15; abundance: NA; d_gene: TRBD1; v_gene: TRBV27; CDR3nt: TGTGCCAGCAGTGCCTGGGGACAGGCTCTAGGTCGCTACACCTTC; CDR3aa: CASSAWGQALGRYTF
j_gene: TRBJ2-1; len: 12; abundance: once; d_gene: TRBD2; v_gene: TRBV7-8; CDR3nt: TGTGCCACGGGGGGGACCCCCAATGAGCAGTTCTTC; CDR3aa: CATGGTPNEQFF
j_gene: TRBJ1-6; len: 19; abundance: NA; d_gene: NA; v_gene: TRBV4-1; CDR3nt: TGCGCCAGCAGCCCCCCCGGGGGCATGGGGGAGTCCTATAATTCACCCCTCCACTTT; CDR3aa: CASSPPGGMGESYNSPLHF
j_gene: TRBJ2-7; len: 14; abundance: NA; d_gene: NA; v_gene: TRBV16; CDR3nt: TGTGCCAGCGGACAAGGCACTGCGGCCTACGAGCAGTACTTC; CDR3aa: CASGQGTAAYEQYF
j_gene: TRBJ2-7; len: 15; abundance: NA; d_gene: NA; v_gene: TRBV6-6; CDR3nt: TGTGCCAGCAGTTACAGCGGGAAGGGGGCCTACGAGCAGTACTTC; CDR3aa: CASSYSGKGAYEQYF
j_gene: TRBJ2-2; len: 14; abundance: NA; d_gene: NA; v_gene: TRBV19; CDR3nt: TGTGCCAGTAGAGTGGGTGGGCTGAACGGGGAGCTGTTTTTT; CDR3aa: CASRVGGLNGELFF
j_gene: TRBJ2-3; len: 16; abundance: NA; d_gene: NA; v_gene: TRBV5-1; CDR3nt: TGCGCCAGCAGCTTGCCACCGGGACACCCTGGGGATACGCAGTATTTT; CDR3aa: CASSLPPGHPGDTQYF
j_gene: TRBJ1-4; len: 14; abundance: once; d_gene: TRBD1; v_gene: TRBV2; CDR3nt: TGTGCCAGCAGTAACAGGGGGCCGGGTGAAAAACTGTTTTTT; CDR3aa: CASSNRGPGEKLFF
j_gene: TRBJ1-4; len: 16; abundance: NA; d_gene: TRBD1; v_gene: TRBV9; CDR3nt: TGTGCCAGCAGCGTAGGGACAGGGGTGTCTAATGAAAAACTGTTTTTT; CDR3aa: CASSVGTGVSNEKLFF
j_gene: TRBJ2-5; len: 16; abundance: NA; d_gene: NA; v_gene: TRBV2; CDR3nt: TGTGCCAGTAGGAAGACCCCGGGCGGGGCTCGGGAGACCCAGTACTTC; CDR3aa: CASRKTPGGARETQYF
j_gene: TRBJ1-2; len: 13; abundance: NA; d_gene: NA; v_gene: TRBV6-5; CDR3nt: TGTGCCAGCAGCTCCATCGGACAACTTGGCTACACCTTC; CDR3aa: CASSSIGQLGYTF
j_gene: TRBJ2-3; len: 16; abundance: NA; d_gene: TRBD1; v_gene: TRBV4-1; CDR3nt: TGCGCCAGCAGCCAATTCGGGGGACAGGGCCCAGATACGCAGTATTTT; CDR3aa: CASSQFGGQGPDTQYF